The rows below give T cell receptor beta chains drawn from one sample of a study of cytomegalovirus exposure and HLA in healthy donors. Repertoires were generated with immunoSEQ multiplex PCR, while TCRdb's copy carries only in-frame clones and drops some. The table shows some 170,000 clones, with 60% to 85% occurring only once. Sequenced: PBMCs. All receptors derive from a young man in good health and CMV-seropositive. CDR3s include the opening cysteine and the closing phenylalanine or tryptophan. Each record gives: V gene, J gene, clone size, D gene, CDR3 DNA, CDR3 protein. A D gene is named only where the DNA matches it firmly. The size field is filled for only some rows; it gives once, few, many or a size class.

V gene: TRBV29-1; J gene: TRBJ2-5; clone size: -; D gene: TRBD1; CDR3 DNA: TGCAGCGTTCGACAGGGGGCCGGGGAGACCCAGTACTTC; CDR3 protein: CSVRQGAGETQYF
V gene: TRBV27; J gene: TRBJ2-2; clone size: many; D gene: TRBD1; CDR3 DNA: TGTGCCAGCTATGGACAGGGGCACACCGGGGAGCTGTTTTTT; CDR3 protein: CASYGQGHTGELFF
V gene: TRBV6-1; J gene: TRBJ2-3; clone size: -; D gene: -; CDR3 DNA: TGTGCCAGCAGTGTGGAGGGGACTAGCACAGATACGCAGTATTTT; CDR3 protein: CASSVEGTSTDTQYF
V gene: TRBV6-5; J gene: TRBJ1-2; clone size: -; D gene: -; CDR3 DNA: TGTGCCAGCAGTATTACAGGGTGGAATGGCTACACCTTC; CDR3 protein: CASSITGWNGYTF
V gene: TRBV6-5; J gene: TRBJ1-6; clone size: few; D gene: TRBD1; CDR3 DNA: TGTGCCAGCAGTTACGGGACAGCAAGCTCACCCCTCCACTTT; CDR3 protein: CASSYGTASSPLHF
V gene: TRBV5-1; J gene: TRBJ2-3; clone size: -; D gene: TRBD2; CDR3 DNA: TGCGCCAGCATGCTAGCGGGGGCCGCAGATACGCAGTATTTT; CDR3 protein: CASMLAGAADTQYF
V gene: TRBV4-1; J gene: TRBJ1-4; clone size: -; D gene: -; CDR3 DNA: TGCGCCAGCAGCCCTTTACAGGGAGAAAAACTGTTTTTT; CDR3 protein: CASSPLQGEKLFF
V gene: TRBV4-3; J gene: TRBJ1-1; clone size: few; D gene: TRBD1; CDR3 DNA: TGCGCCAGCAGCCACCTATCAGGGGGCACTGAAGCTTTCTTT; CDR3 protein: CASSHLSGGTEAFF
V gene: TRBV13; J gene: TRBJ1-1; clone size: -; D gene: TRBD1; CDR3 DNA: TGTGCCAGCAGCTGGGACAGATCAGGTGAAGCTTTCTTT; CDR3 protein: CASSWDRSGEAFF
V gene: TRBV5-1; J gene: TRBJ1-2; clone size: -; D gene: -; CDR3 DNA: TGCGCCAGCAGCTTGGGAACAACTAACTATGGCTACACCTTC; CDR3 protein: CASSLGTTNYGYTF
V gene: TRBV25-1; J gene: TRBJ2-1; clone size: -; D gene: -; CDR3 DNA: TGTGCCAGCAGTGAATCCAGGTACAATGAGCAGTTCTTC; CDR3 protein: CASSESRYNEQFF
V gene: TRBV5-1; J gene: TRBJ2-3; clone size: -; D gene: -; CDR3 DNA: TGCGCCAGCAGCTTGGGACAGAGCTCAGATACGCAGTATTTT; CDR3 protein: CASSLGQSSDTQYF
V gene: TRBV5-6; J gene: TRBJ2-2; clone size: -; D gene: -; CDR3 DNA: TGTGCCAGCAGTATGTTCGGTGGGGAGCTGTTTTTT; CDR3 protein: CASSMFGGELFF
V gene: TRBV7-2; J gene: TRBJ2-7; clone size: once; D gene: -; CDR3 DNA: TGTGCCAGCAGCTTAGTCGGCGGGTACGAGCAGTACTTC; CDR3 protein: CASSLVGGYEQYF
V gene: TRBV30; J gene: TRBJ1-2; clone size: -; D gene: -; CDR3 DNA: TGTGCCTGGAGTGTACGGCGGCTTCAAGGTGGCTACACCTTC; CDR3 protein: CAWSVRRLQGGYTF
V gene: TRBV27; J gene: TRBJ2-7; clone size: -; D gene: TRBD1; CDR3 DNA: TGTGCCAGCAGATTAACGACAGGGGGCTCCTACGAGCAGTACTTC; CDR3 protein: CASRLTTGGSYEQYF
V gene: TRBV2; J gene: TRBJ2-2; clone size: -; D gene: -; CDR3 DNA: TGTGCCAGCAGTGAAGCCCTGTTGTCCGGGGAGCTGTTTTTT; CDR3 protein: CASSEALLSGELFF
V gene: TRBV7-2; J gene: TRBJ2-1; clone size: -; D gene: -; CDR3 DNA: TGTGCCAGCAGCCCCAGACAGGGACTTTACAATGAGCAGTTCTTC; CDR3 protein: CASSPRQGLYNEQFF
V gene: TRBV7-9; J gene: TRBJ2-7; clone size: -; D gene: -; CDR3 DNA: TGTGCCAGTTCTGTGGAGGCCTACGAGCAGTACTTC; CDR3 protein: CASSVEAYEQYF
V gene: TRBV12-5; J gene: TRBJ1-2; clone size: -; D gene: -; CDR3 DNA: TGTGCTAGTGGTTTGGAAAGGGGGTTTGACTATGGCTACACCTTC; CDR3 protein: CASGLERGFDYGYTF
V gene: TRBV15; J gene: TRBJ2-7; clone size: -; D gene: TRBD1; CDR3 DNA: TGTGCCACCAGCAGGGGACAGCTCTACGAGCAGTACTTC; CDR3 protein: CATSRGQLYEQYF
V gene: TRBV30; J gene: TRBJ1-5; clone size: -; D gene: -; CDR3 DNA: TGTGCCTGGAGTGTAGGGGCCGATCAGCCCCAGCATTTT; CDR3 protein: CAWSVGADQPQHF
V gene: TRBV7-3; J gene: TRBJ2-5; clone size: -; D gene: TRBD1; CDR3 DNA: TGTGCCAGCAGCTTTTACCGGGACAGACAAGAGACCCAGTACTTC; CDR3 protein: CASSFYRDRQETQYF
V gene: TRBV6-6; J gene: TRBJ2-7; clone size: -; D gene: TRBD1; CDR3 DNA: TGTGCCAGCAGTTACGGGACAGGGGGCTCCTACGAGCAGTACTTC; CDR3 protein: CASSYGTGGSYEQYF
V gene: TRBV27; J gene: TRBJ1-2; clone size: -; D gene: TRBD1; CDR3 DNA: TGTGCCAGCAGCGTTGACAGGGGGTCTTTTGGCTACACCTTC; CDR3 protein: CASSVDRGSFGYTF
V gene: TRBV9; J gene: TRBJ1-6; clone size: -; D gene: -; CDR3 DNA: TGTGCCAGCAGCCCACTCCCCAATTCACCCCTCCACTTT; CDR3 protein: CASSPLPNSPLHF
V gene: TRBV30; J gene: TRBJ2-1; clone size: -; D gene: -; CDR3 DNA: TGTGCCTGGAGTGTTAGAACAGGGCAGTACAATGAGCAGTTCTTC; CDR3 protein: CAWSVRTGQYNEQFF
V gene: TRBV7-2; J gene: TRBJ1-1; clone size: -; D gene: TRBD1; CDR3 DNA: TGTGCCAGCAGCGCTCACTTCCGGGACAGGGCGGGGGCTTTCTTT; CDR3 protein: CASSAHFRDRAGAFF
V gene: TRBV9; J gene: TRBJ2-3; clone size: -; D gene: -; CDR3 DNA: TGTGCCAGCAGCGTATATCCAGATACGCAGTATTTT; CDR3 protein: CASSVYPDTQYF
V gene: TRBV15; J gene: TRBJ1-4; clone size: -; D gene: -; CDR3 DNA: TGTGCCACCAGCATACAAGGAGGCACTAATGAAAAACTGTTTTTT; CDR3 protein: CATSIQGGTNEKLFF
V gene: TRBV27; J gene: TRBJ1-5; clone size: -; D gene: TRBD1; CDR3 DNA: TGTGCCGGGCCGGGACAGGGATCTTATAGCAATCAGCCCCAGCATTTT; CDR3 protein: CAGPGQGSYSNQPQHF
V gene: TRBV6-6; J gene: TRBJ2-7; clone size: -; D gene: -; CDR3 DNA: TGTGTTGTACGCCGGGGATTAGGGTACGAGCAGTACTTC; CDR3 protein: CVVRRGLGYEQYF
V gene: TRBV7-2; J gene: TRBJ1-5; clone size: -; D gene: -; CDR3 DNA: TGTGCCAGCAGCTTCCAACAGGGCGGCAATCAGCCCCAGCATTTT; CDR3 protein: CASSFQQGGNQPQHF
V gene: TRBV4-1; J gene: TRBJ2-7; clone size: -; D gene: -; CDR3 DNA: TGCGCCAGCAGCCAAGATGTACACAGCTACGAGCAGTACTTC; CDR3 protein: CASSQDVHSYEQYF
V gene: TRBV29-1; J gene: TRBJ1-4; clone size: -; D gene: TRBD1; CDR3 DNA: TGCAGCGTCGGGACAGGGGTCACTAATGAAAAACTGTTTTTT; CDR3 protein: CSVGTGVTNEKLFF
V gene: TRBV5-6; J gene: TRBJ2-5; clone size: -; D gene: TRBD1; CDR3 DNA: TGTGCCAGCAGCTTGGGACAGGGGTACCAAGAGACCCAGTACTTC; CDR3 protein: CASSLGQGYQETQYF
V gene: TRBV6-1; J gene: TRBJ2-4; clone size: -; D gene: TRBD1; CDR3 DNA: TGTGCCAGCAGTGCAAAGGGGGGACAGGGGGGCAAAAACATTCAGTACTTC; CDR3 protein: CASSAKGGQGGKNIQYF
V gene: TRBV4-2; J gene: TRBJ2-5; clone size: -; D gene: TRBD1; CDR3 DNA: TGTGCCAGCAGCCAAGATACTCTAGGGGACAGGGAGACCCAGTACTTC; CDR3 protein: CASSQDTLGDRETQYF
V gene: TRBV11-3; J gene: TRBJ1-2; clone size: few; D gene: -; CDR3 DNA: TGTGCCAGCAGCTTAGTTACAGGGATTACCTATGGCTACACCTTC; CDR3 protein: CASSLVTGITYGYTF
V gene: TRBV5-1; J gene: TRBJ1-1; clone size: -; D gene: -; CDR3 DNA: TGCGCCAGCAGCTCTGGACAGATGACTGAAGCTTTCTTT; CDR3 protein: CASSSGQMTEAFF
V gene: TRBV6-1; J gene: TRBJ2-7; clone size: -; D gene: TRBD1; CDR3 DNA: TGTGCCAGACAGGGGGCCATACGTTACGAGCAGTACTTC; CDR3 protein: CARQGAIRYEQYF
V gene: TRBV2; J gene: TRBJ1-4; clone size: few; D gene: TRBD1; CDR3 DNA: TGTGCCAGCAGTACACAGGGGGCAAATGAAAAACTGTTTTTT; CDR3 protein: CASSTQGANEKLFF
V gene: TRBV6-6; J gene: TRBJ2-1; clone size: -; D gene: -; CDR3 DNA: TGTGCCAGCAGTAGACCGCCAAGCGATGAGCAGTTCTTC; CDR3 protein: CASSRPPSDEQFF
V gene: TRBV9; J gene: TRBJ2-1; clone size: -; D gene: -; CDR3 DNA: TGTGCCAGCAGCGTAGCTCAACGGTACAATGAGCAGTTCTTC; CDR3 protein: CASSVAQRYNEQFF
V gene: TRBV9; J gene: TRBJ2-1; clone size: -; D gene: TRBD2; CDR3 DNA: TGTGCCAGCAGCGTAACCCTAGCGGGGGGGATGGATGAGCAGTTCTTC; CDR3 protein: CASSVTLAGGMDEQFF
V gene: TRBV7-6; J gene: TRBJ1-6; clone size: -; D gene: -; CDR3 DNA: TGTGCCAGCAGCCCCACAGATTCACCCCTCCACTTT; CDR3 protein: CASSPTDSPLHF
V gene: TRBV4-1; J gene: TRBJ2-7; clone size: -; D gene: -; CDR3 DNA: TGCGCCAGCAGCCTGGAGACCGGGACAAATTTCTACGAGCAGTACTTC; CDR3 protein: CASSLETGTNFYEQYF
V gene: TRBV2; J gene: TRBJ2-1; clone size: -; D gene: TRBD2; CDR3 DNA: TGTGCCAGCAGACTCGGGACTAGCGGGGACGCATCGTTCTTC; CDR3 protein: CASRLGTSGDASFF
V gene: TRBV5-1; J gene: TRBJ2-7; clone size: -; D gene: TRBD1; CDR3 DNA: TGCGCCAGCAGCGCGGACAGGGGTCACTACGAGCAGTACTTC; CDR3 protein: CASSADRGHYEQYF
V gene: TRBV14; J gene: TRBJ2-3; clone size: few; D gene: -; CDR3 DNA: TGTGCCAGCAGCCAATCTAAAGGGGATGGTTCAGATACGCAGTATTTT; CDR3 protein: CASSQSKGDGSDTQYF
V gene: TRBV19; J gene: TRBJ2-3; clone size: -; D gene: TRBD2; CDR3 DNA: TGTGCCAGTAGTATCCGAGGACTAGCGGGGGGGCTGTTGACAGATACGCAGTATTTT; CDR3 protein: CASSIRGLAGGLLTDTQYF
V gene: TRBV28; J gene: TRBJ2-7; clone size: -; D gene: TRBD1; CDR3 DNA: TGTGCCAGCACTCCCGGGACAGGGGCCTACGAGCAGTACTTC; CDR3 protein: CASTPGTGAYEQYF
V gene: TRBV4-1; J gene: TRBJ1-4; clone size: -; D gene: -; CDR3 DNA: TGCGCCAGCAGCCAGGCCGGGCGGGTAGGAAATGAAAAACTGTTTTTT; CDR3 protein: CASSQAGRVGNEKLFF
V gene: TRBV30; J gene: TRBJ2-3; clone size: -; D gene: -; CDR3 DNA: TGTGCCTGGAGTGTCGCGGGGCCAGATACGCAGTATTTT; CDR3 protein: CAWSVAGPDTQYF
V gene: TRBV18; J gene: TRBJ2-5; clone size: -; D gene: -; CDR3 DNA: TGTGCCAGCGCGCGACTAGGGGAGATGGCCCAGTACTTC; CDR3 protein: CASARLGEMAQYF
V gene: TRBV11-2; J gene: TRBJ1-5; clone size: -; D gene: TRBD1; CDR3 DNA: TGTGCCATCAAACCCGGGACAGGGGTGGGCAATCAGCCCCAGCATTTT; CDR3 protein: CAIKPGTGVGNQPQHF
V gene: TRBV11-3; J gene: TRBJ2-3; clone size: -; D gene: -; CDR3 DNA: TGTGCCAGCAGCTTAGCTGTGTTGGATACGCAGTATTTT; CDR3 protein: CASSLAVLDTQYF